This T cell receptor (beta chain) was captured in a study of T cells expressing NK-cell markers. The wider study: In sorted CD3+CD56+NKG2C+, CD3+CD56+NKG2C- and CD3+CD56-NKG2C+ T cells, TCR beta repertoires were obtained.

Germline V lookup: CDR1 SGHRS, CDR2 YFSETQ. This CDR3 comprises 15 residues. Notes on the study in general: HCMV specificity was not established for the expanded NKG2C+ T cell clones.

TCRdb re-called the 5' RACE reads; every CDR3 protein appears as one record, without DNA. This repertoire includes 550,000 to 600,000 distinct CDR3 sequences. Concerning this clonotype: Its antigen is not known.

This receptor was identified in a young man in good health. The chain combines TRBV5-1 with TRBJ1-4; the TCRdb D gene call, TRBD1, has no DNA to confirm it. The sample consisted of blood T cells: a sorted CD56 or NKG2C T cell subset, CD4+ or CD8+ T cells, or bulk PBMC T cells (not recorded which). CDR3 residues: CASSLEGPANEKLFF.